One sample yielded the 10 T cell receptor beta chains listed below, sequenced in a study of blood T cell repertoires in COVID-19 (dated by TCRdb to the early 2020s). Libraries were built with the immunoSEQ multiplex PCR assay. TCRdb provides this immuneACCESS table in a form limited to in-frame rearrangements. Some clones are lacking; in checked studies, under half of them reflect an unresolved V gene, and why the rest are absent is not known. Across this sample there are about 290,000 clones, with 70% to 90% seen only once. About 4% of the sample rests with the top ten. The sequenced sample consisted of peripheral blood. These TCRs come from a woman aged 45 to 65 with active or convalescent COVID-19.

This chain links TRBV6-5 with TRBJ2-1; 8 bases map to TRBD2. The germline gives CDR1 MNHEY, CDR2 SVGAGI. This CDR3 is 16 amino acids long. Trimming removed 4 bases from V and 0 bases from J; junction bases left unmatched: 5. CDR3 bases: TGTGCCAGCAGTTGGACTAGCACTAGCTCCTACAATGAGCAGTTCTTC. Residues: CASSWTSTSSYNEQFF.

This rearrangement joins TRBV6-5 to TRBJ1-4, with TRBD1 matching over 8 bases. CDR1 and CDR2 from the germline V gene are MNHEY and SVGAGI. V shed 8 bases and J 1 base; nucleotides not matched to a gene: 3. The CDR3 is 14 residues long. This chain's CDR3 is CASGQGGTNEKLFF. The CDR3 nucleotides read TGTGCCAGCGGACAGGGTGGAACTAATGAAAAACTGTTTTTT.

The chain employs TRBV18 and TRBJ2-7; 7 positions match TRBD2. The CDR3 contains 16 residues. Germline CDR1 KGHSH, CDR2 LQKENI. J was trimmed by 0 bases and V by 3 bases; bases with no gene match: 8. CDR3 DNA: TGTGCCAGCTCACCCCTACCACTAGCGCGCTCCTACGAGCAGTACTTC. Amino acids: CASSPLPLARSYEQYF.

The rearrangement links TRBV6-5 to TRBJ1-2; 9 bases are a match to TRBD1. V gave up 0 bases and J gave up 5 bases; unmatched junction bases: 4. Germline loops: CDR1 MNHEY, CDR2 SVGAGI. There are 15 residues in the CDR3. The chain's CDR3 is CASSYSSQGAYGYTF. As DNA, the CDR3 is TGTGCCAGCAGTTACTCTTCACAGGGGGCATATGGCTACACCTTC.

This chain connects TRBV15 to TRBJ2-3, with 11 bases fitting TRBD2. Germline V gene sequence: CDR1 LNHNV, CDR2 YYDKDF (reference sequence). V dropped 4 bases and J dropped 5; count of bases not matched to a gene: 8. CDR3 length: 16 amino acids. For the CDR3, the DNA is TGTGCCACCAGCACAGGGGTAGCGGGAGGGGGAGATACGCAGTATTTT. Amino acids: CATSTGVAGGGDTQYF.

This chain joins TRBV4-1 and TRBJ1-5; D gene uncertain. Germline V CDR1 and CDR2: MGHRA, YSYEKL. Trimming took 1 base from V and 1 from J, leaving 8 bases between them. This CDR3 has 15 amino acids. CDR3 loop: CASSQGFRSNQPQHF. The CDR3 nucleotides read TGCGCCAGCAGCCAAGGTTTTCGGAGCAATCAGCCCCAGCATTTT.

A single count supports this clone. This sequence joins TRBV15 and TRBJ1-5; no definite D call. The CDR3 runs to 12 residues. Germline CDR1 is LNHNV and CDR2 is YYDKDF (reference sequence). Trimming cost V 8 bases and J 4 bases, with 9 bases left between them. The CDR3 region is CATSAENQPQHF. The CDR3 DNA is TGTGCCACCTCTGCCGAGAATCAGCCCCAGCATTTT. The full variable domain, completed using reference TRBV15 and TRBJ1-5, is DAMVIQNPRYQVTQFGKPVTLSCSQTLNHNVMYWYQQKSSQAPKLLFHYYDKDFNNEADTPDNFQSRRPNTSFCFLDIRSPGLGDTAMYLCATSAENQPQHFGDGTRLSIL.

The rearrangement links TRBV18 to TRBJ1-5, with 9 bases aligning to TRBD1. Germline V gives CDR1 KGHSH, CDR2 LQKENI. The CDR3 runs to 15 residues. V trimming: 6 bases; J trimming: 6 bases; junction bases outside the gene matches: 9. This chain's CDR3 is CASSPTGGYGQPQHF. The CDR3, as DNA: TGTGCCAGCTCTCCGACAGGGGGGTACGGTCAGCCCCAGCATTTT.

The V and J genes are TRBV5-4 and TRBJ2-1, with 10 bases that match TRBD2. The CDR3 runs 16 residues. With 7 bases clipped from V and 5 bases from J, the junction kept 12 bases outside the gene matches. Germline-derived CDR1 and CDR2 are SGHNT and YYREEE (reference sequence). The CDR3 sequence is CASHPQGLAEHNEQFF. CDR3 sequence (DNA): TGTGCCAGCCACCCACAAGGACTAGCGGAGCACAATGAGCAGTTCTTC.

This rearrangement joins TRBV9 to TRBJ1-2; D is unresolved. V lost 3 bases to trimming and J lost 4 bases, with 16 bases between them. This CDR3 contains 15 residues. Germline V gene sequence: CDR1 SGDLS, CDR2 YYNGEE. The CDR3 loop is CASSADRGASYGYTF. DNA of the CDR3: TGTGCCAGCAGCGCCGACCGGGGAGCCTCCTATGGCTACACCTTC.